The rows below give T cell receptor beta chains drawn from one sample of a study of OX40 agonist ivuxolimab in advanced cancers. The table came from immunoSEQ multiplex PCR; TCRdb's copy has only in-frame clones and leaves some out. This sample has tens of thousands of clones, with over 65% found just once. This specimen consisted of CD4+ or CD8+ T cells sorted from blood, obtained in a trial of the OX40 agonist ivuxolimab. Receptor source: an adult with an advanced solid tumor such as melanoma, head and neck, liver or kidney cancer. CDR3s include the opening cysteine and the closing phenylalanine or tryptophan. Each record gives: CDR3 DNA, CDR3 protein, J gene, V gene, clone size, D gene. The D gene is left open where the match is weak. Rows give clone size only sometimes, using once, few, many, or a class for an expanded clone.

TGTGCCAGCAGCTTAGTCCCCCTAACTGTTTACGAGCAGTACTTC,CASSLVPLTVYEQYF,TRBJ2-7,TRBV7-2,few,NA
TGTGCCAGTAGTCTCCATACAGGGTCCCTCTCTGGGGCCAACGTCCTGACTTTC,CASSLHTGSLSGANVLTF,TRBJ2-6,TRBV19,NA,NA
TGTGCCATCAGTGACCGGACCCAGAACACTGAAGCTTTCTTT,CAISDRTQNTEAFF,TRBJ1-1,TRBV10-3,NA,NA
TGTGCCAGCTCCGCGGACTTTTTGGGAAACACCATATATTTT,CASSADFLGNTIYF,TRBJ1-3,TRBV18,NA,NA
TGTGCCAGCAGCCAATCTCTCGGGGGGCTTGGCTACACCTTC,CASSQSLGGLGYTF,TRBJ1-2,TRBV7-2,once,NA
TGCGCCAGCAGCGATAGACTAGGGCTCACAGATACGCAGTATTTT,CASSDRLGLTDTQYF,TRBJ2-3,TRBV5-1,NA,NA
TGTGCCAGCAGAGAAGGCGACCGATCCCACGAGCAGTACTTC,CASREGDRSHEQYF,TRBJ2-7,TRBV7-9,NA,NA
TGTGCCTCGGCAGACAGGGGCTCCGGGCCCCAGCATTTT,CASADRGSGPQHF,TRBJ1-5,TRBV30,once,TRBD1
TGTGCCAGCAGCTTAGAACGGGGGGCCTACGACAATGAGCAGTTCTTC,CASSLERGAYDNEQFF,TRBJ2-1,TRBV11-3,NA,NA
TGTGCCAGCTCCCCTCCGGGGGGCTCCTACAATGAGCAGTTCTTC,CASSPPGGSYNEQFF,TRBJ2-1,TRBV18,medium-sized,TRBD2
TGTGCCAGCAGTGAAGGAGGGACAGGGGGGTACAATGAGCAGTTCTTC,CASSEGGTGGYNEQFF,TRBJ2-1,TRBV6-1,NA,TRBD1
TGCGCCAGCAGCTTCCTGGGACTGAATACCAAAGATACGCAGTATTTT,CASSFLGLNTKDTQYF,TRBJ2-3,TRBV5-1,NA,NA
TGTGCCTGGCGGAGCTCTGGGGCCAACGTCCTGACTTTC,CAWRSSGANVLTF,TRBJ2-6,TRBV30,NA,NA
TGTGCCTGGGGACAGGGGCTCGGACAAGAGACCCAGTACTTC,CAWGQGLGQETQYF,TRBJ2-5,TRBV30,NA,TRBD1
TGTGCCAGCACCAGGGTTGTCGGCGTTAACACCGGGGAGCTGTTTTTT,CASTRVVGVNTGELFF,TRBJ2-2,TRBV11-1,NA,NA
TGTGCCAGCAGCTTGTCATACAATGAGCAGTTCTTC,CASSLSYNEQFF,TRBJ2-1,TRBV7-2,NA,NA
TGTGCCAGCAGTTACTCGACGCGCAGGGCGGCTGAAGCTTTCTTT,CASSYSTRRAAEAFF,TRBJ1-1,TRBV6-5,NA,NA
TGCGCCAGCAGCGATTCGGGGAGGACGGGCTACGAGCAGTACTTC,CASSDSGRTGYEQYF,TRBJ2-7,TRBV5-1,NA,NA
TGCGCCAGCAGCTTCCAGGACTACAATGAGCAGTTCTTC,CASSFQDYNEQFF,TRBJ2-1,TRBV5-1,NA,NA
TGCGCCAGCAGCTTGTCTACTAGCGGGGACCAAGAGACCCAGTACTTC,CASSLSTSGDQETQYF,TRBJ2-5,TRBV5-1,NA,TRBD2
TGTGCCAGCAGTTTTCGGACAGGGGGCTCCTATAATTCACCCCTCCACTTT,CASSFRTGGSYNSPLHF,TRBJ1-6,TRBV27,NA,TRBD1
TGTGCCAGCAGCCAAGATGAGGGGCGCGGCGGGGCAGGAGTAGAAGAGACCCAGTACTTC,CASSQDEGRGGAGVEETQYF,TRBJ2-5,TRBV4-2,once,NA
TGTGCCAGCAGGATGGACCGGGAGCTGTTTTTT,CASRMDRELFF,TRBJ2-2,TRBV7-2,few,NA
TGTGCCAGCAGCCCCGGACTAGGCTCCTACGAGCAGTACTTC,CASSPGLGSYEQYF,TRBJ2-7,TRBV7-2,NA,TRBD2
TGTGCCAGCGGCTACAATGAAAAACTGTTTTTT,CASGYNEKLFF,TRBJ1-4,TRBV7-9,NA,NA
TGTGCCAGCAGTTCCAACCCCCAGGTTCAAGTAGAGCAGTACTTC,CASSSNPQVQVEQYF,TRBJ2-7,TRBV6-5,NA,NA
TGTGCCAGCAGTAACCTGGGGACATCCTACGAGCAGTACTTC,CASSNLGTSYEQYF,TRBJ2-7,TRBV6-1,NA,NA
TGTGCCAGCAGCTTTTCGGGGTTCACAGATACGCAGTATTTT,CASSFSGFTDTQYF,TRBJ2-3,TRBV7-2,once,NA
TGTGCCAGCAGTGGGGAGCTAGCTCCATCTGGGGCCAACGTCCTGACTTTC,CASSGELAPSGANVLTF,TRBJ2-6,TRBV2,NA,NA
TGTGCCAGCAGCGCCGCACTGACAGGGGTTGAGTACAATGAGCAGTTCTTC,CASSAALTGVEYNEQFF,TRBJ2-1,TRBV9,NA,TRBD1
TGTGCCAGCTCACCACCTGCCGAGGGCTCTGGAAACACCATATATTTT,CASSPPAEGSGNTIYF,TRBJ1-3,TRBV18,NA,NA
TGTGCCAGCAGCTTAGCAGGGCAGAACACCGGGGAGCTGTTTTTT,CASSLAGQNTGELFF,TRBJ2-2,TRBV7-2,NA,NA
TGTGCCAGCAGCCCGAATAGGGGGTCTACTGAAAAACTGTTTTTT,CASSPNRGSTEKLFF,TRBJ1-4,TRBV7-9,NA,NA
TGTGCCAGCAGCCAACGGGGGACAGGGTACAATGAGCAGTTCTTC,CASSQRGTGYNEQFF,TRBJ2-1,TRBV7-3,NA,TRBD1
TGTGCCAGCAGTTTACCGACGGACCATCAGCCCCAGCATTTT,CASSLPTDHQPQHF,TRBJ1-5,TRBV28,NA,NA
TGCGCCAGCAGCTTGGATGGAAACACCATATATTTT,CASSLDGNTIYF,TRBJ1-3,TRBV5-1,NA,NA
TGTGCCAGCAGCTTAGAGCCTTTGTCGCGACTAGCTACAGATACGCAGTATTTT,CASSLEPLSRLATDTQYF,TRBJ2-3,TRBV11-2,NA,TRBD2
TGTGCCATCAACCCCGGGCTAGCGACGAACACCGGGGAGCTGTTTTTT,CAINPGLATNTGELFF,TRBJ2-2,TRBV10-3,NA,NA
TGTGCCAGAAGCTTAGACCCAATAGCATCCTCCCAGGCCAAAAACATTCAGTACTTC,CARSLDPIASSQAKNIQYF,TRBJ2-4,TRBV7-5,NA,NA
TGCGCCAGCAGCCAAGGAACGGGCAGAAGAAACACCATATATTTT,CASSQGTGRRNTIYF,TRBJ1-3,TRBV4-1,NA,NA
TGTGCCAGCAGCGTGACTAGCGGGGGTGGACGTGAGACCCAGTACTTC,CASSVTSGGGRETQYF,TRBJ2-5,TRBV9,NA,TRBD2
TGCGCCAGCAGCTTGGCAGGGGCCGAAAAACTGTTTTTT,CASSLAGAEKLFF,TRBJ1-4,TRBV5-1,NA,NA
TGTGCCAGTAGCGAAGAAGGGGCCGGCGCCGGGGAGCTGTTTTTT,CASSEEGAGAGELFF,TRBJ2-2,TRBV19,NA,NA
TGTGCCAGCTCTGGGAATGATCAGCCCCAGCATTTT,CASSGNDQPQHF,TRBJ1-5,TRBV6-5,once,NA
TGCGCCAGCAGTCCAGGCGGGGGAGAGACCCAGTACTTC,CASSPGGGETQYF,TRBJ2-5,TRBV4-1,NA,TRBD2
TGTGCCAGCAGTCTTGGGGGGCGCACTGAAGCTTTCTTT,CASSLGGRTEAFF,TRBJ1-1,TRBV2,medium-sized,NA
TGTGCCAGCAGCCACCCCAGGACAGGGGGCGCCGACTATGGCTACACCTTC,CASSHPRTGGADYGYTF,TRBJ1-2,TRBV4-2,NA,TRBD1
TGTGCCAGCAGCTTAGGCCAGCGGGGCACAGATACGCAGTATTTT,CASSLGQRGTDTQYF,TRBJ2-3,TRBV7-9,NA,NA
TGTGCCAGCACTATGTACGGGGCCGCGCAGTACACAGATACGCAGTATTTT,CASTMYGAAQYTDTQYF,TRBJ2-3,TRBV19,NA,NA
TGTGCCAGCAGCCCGGGGGACCGCTCACCCCTCCACTTT,CASSPGDRSPLHF,TRBJ1-6,TRBV11-3,NA,NA
TGTGCCAGCAGCTTTAGGGCAGATAAAGAGACCCAGTACTTC,CASSFRADKETQYF,TRBJ2-5,TRBV7-2,NA,NA
TGTGCCAGCAGCTTAAGGGGGGGGCGGGAGGAGCAGTTCTTC,CASSLRGGREEQFF,TRBJ2-1,TRBV11-3,NA,NA
TGTGCCAGCAGTCCAGCGGTCAGGGGCTACGAGCAGTACTTC,CASSPAVRGYEQYF,TRBJ2-7,TRBV6-5,NA,NA
TGTGCCAGCAGGGGACCGGGACAGGGATCGGTGGAGACCCAGTACTTC,CASRGPGQGSVETQYF,TRBJ2-5,TRBV7-9,NA,TRBD1
TGTGCCAGTAGCCGAGTCTCTGGAAACACCATATATTTT,CASSRVSGNTIYF,TRBJ1-3,TRBV19,NA,NA
TGTGCCAGCGCTTTGGGGTCTGGCCAGCCCCAGCATTTT,CASALGSGQPQHF,TRBJ1-5,TRBV7-3,NA,NA
TGTGCCAGCTCAAGGATGTCCAGCGGGGGGTACGAGCAGTACTTC,CASSRMSSGGYEQYF,TRBJ2-7,TRBV18,NA,TRBD2
TGTGCCTGGAGTGTTAAGTCACGACTTATTGGAAACACCATATATTTT,CAWSVKSRLIGNTIYF,TRBJ1-3,TRBV30,medium-sized,NA
TGCGCCAGCAGCCAAACCACCGGGACGGGTGATCCCCAGTACTTC,CASSQTTGTGDPQYF,TRBJ2-5,TRBV4-1,NA,NA
TGTGCCAGCACTAGACAGGGATTAGGAGAAAAACTGTTTTTT,CASTRQGLGEKLFF,TRBJ1-4,TRBV27,NA,TRBD1